This record covers a single T cell receptor (beta chain). Antigen specificity is unknown. The data originate from a study of CD4+ T cells in melanoma. Points from the study as a whole: In melanoma, neoantigen-specific CD4+ T cells reportedly differed in differentiation state. CD8+ T cell, macrophage and B cell function reportedly correlated with neoantigen-specific CD4+ T cells.

Data came from immunoSEQ multiplex PCR; TCRdb stores just in-frame clones and leaves some out. The table has more than 110,000 clones, around 90% seen once. Germline-derived CDR1 and CDR2 are SGHTA and FQGTGA. V shed 4 bases and J shed 3 bases, with 12 bases lying between them. The CDR3 contains 14 residues. The chain recombines TRBV7-3 with TRBJ1-1; no firm D call. The receptor comes from a human donor with melanoma. The CDR3 protein is CASSSSHGDTEAFF. Written as DNA, the CDR3 is TGTGCCAGCAGCTCCTCCCACGGTGACACTGAAGCTTTCTTT.